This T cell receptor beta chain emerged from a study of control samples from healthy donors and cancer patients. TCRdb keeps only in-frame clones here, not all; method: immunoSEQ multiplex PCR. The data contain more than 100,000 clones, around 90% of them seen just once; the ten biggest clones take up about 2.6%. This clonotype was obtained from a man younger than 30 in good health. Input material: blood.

CDR3 sequence reads: CASSLLVNTGELFF. The CDR3 bases are TGTGCCAGCAGCTTACTGGTGAACACCGGGGAGCTGTTTTTT. This sequence joins TRBV7-2 and TRBJ2-2, with D hard to call. Germline CDR1 and CDR2: SGHTA and FQGNSA. The CDR3 contains 14 residues. V dropped 2 bases and J dropped 1 base, with 5 bases sitting between them.